These 7 T cell receptor beta chains were all obtained from the same sample, sequenced in a study of T cells in tuberculosis. The table came from immunoSEQ multiplex PCR; TCRdb's copy has only in-frame clones and leaves some out. The sample records about 25,000 clones, 85% to 95% being singletons. The sequenced sample consisted of PBMCs. The receptors shown here come from a donor aged 10-29 years with latent tuberculosis or without tuberculosis infection. Some clones in this sample may be carry-over from other donors' samples.

V and J are TRBV10-3 and TRBJ2-7, with 10 bases that match TRBD1. CDR3 length: 13 amino acids. J gave up 5 bases and V 7 bases, and 5 bases lay outside the gene matches. Germline CDR1 ENHRY, CDR2 SYGVKD. The CDR3 sequence: CAIKTGGADEQYF. The CDR3 bases are TGTGCCATCAAGACAGGGGGCGCGGACGAGCAGTACTTC.

The J gene is TRBJ2-3, the V gene TRBV27, with D possibly being TRBD1 (7 bases). Trimming stripped 4 bases from V and 0 bases from J, with 11 bases between. Per the germline V gene, CDR1 is MNHEY and CDR2 is SMNVEV (reference sequence). The CDR3 length is 15 residues. CDR3 in DNA: TGTGCCAGCAGTTCAGGGGGGTTTAGCACAGATACGCAGTATTTT. Amino acid sequence: CASSSGGFSTDTQYF.

The J gene is TRBJ2-3, the V gene TRBV9; 12 bases agree with TRBD2. The germline gives CDR1 SGDLS, CDR2 YYNGEE. The J segment lost 6 bases and the V segment lost 4 bases, leaving 9 bases of the junction unmatched. The CDR3 length is 16 residues. The DNA for the CDR3 is TGTGCCAGCAGCCGTGGACTAGCGGGAATTGGGGATACGCAGTATTTT. It specifies CASSRGLAGIGDTQYF. Full variable domain (missing parts from reference TRBV9 and TRBJ2-3): DSGVTQTPKHLITATGQRVTLRCSPRSGDLSVYWYQQSLDQGLQFLIQYYNGEERAKGNILERFSAQQFPDLHSELNLSSLELGDSALYFCASSRGLAGIGDTQYFGPGTRLTVL.

CDR3 amino acids: CASTRRGNTEAFF. The CDR3 DNA sequence: TGTGCCAGCACTAGAAGGGGGAACACTGAAGCTTTCTTT. V usage is TRBV25-1 and J usage is TRBJ1-1, with D possibly TRBD1 on 5 matching bases. V gave up 7 bases and J gave up 1 base, with 10 bases separating them. Germline CDR1 reads MGHDK; CDR2 reads SYGVNS. CDR3 length: 13 amino acids.

The chain carries TRBV27 and TRBJ1-1; tentative D call: TRBD1 (5 bases). The CDR3 loop spans 17 amino acids. Germline assignment: CDR1 MNHEY and CDR2 SMNVEV (reference sequence). Deletions cut 4 bases from V and 2 bases from J, with 20 bases between. The CDR3 sequence: CASSSLNGGTYNTEAFF. The DNA for the CDR3 is TGTGCCAGCAGTTCACTCAACGGCGGGACCTATAACACTGAAGCTTTCTTT.

This sequence joins TRBV7-2 and TRBJ2-3; D may be TRBD2 (7 bases). The CDR3 covers 14 residues. The V end lost 0 bases, the J end lost 5 bases, and 9 bases lay between the germline ends. Germline V gene sequence: CDR1 SGHTA, CDR2 FQGNSA. The CDR3 DNA reads TGTGCCAGCAGCTTAGCGGGGGGGCGAGATACGCAGTATTTT. This encodes CASSLAGGRDTQYF.

The rearrangement links TRBV30 to TRBJ1-4, with 9 bases fitting TRBD1. CDR1 is GTSNPN and CDR2 is SVGIG in the germline V gene (reference sequence). The length of the CDR3 is 15 residues. Losses at the gene ends were 8 bases for V and 6 bases for J; bases not matched to a gene: 13. The CDR3 DNA sequence: TGTGCCGGGAATCAATACAGGGGGCGAGATGAAAAACTGTTTTTT. The encoded protein is CAGNQYRGRDEKLFF.